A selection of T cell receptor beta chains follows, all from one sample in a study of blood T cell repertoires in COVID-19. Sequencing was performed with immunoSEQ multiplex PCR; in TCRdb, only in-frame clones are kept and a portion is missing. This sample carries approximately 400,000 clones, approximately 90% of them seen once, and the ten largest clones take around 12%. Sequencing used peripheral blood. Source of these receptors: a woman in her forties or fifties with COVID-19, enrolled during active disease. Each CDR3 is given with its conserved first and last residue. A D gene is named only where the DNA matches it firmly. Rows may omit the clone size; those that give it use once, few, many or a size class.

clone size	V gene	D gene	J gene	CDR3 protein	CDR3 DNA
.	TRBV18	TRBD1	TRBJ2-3	CASSPYRGRADTQYF	TGTGCCAGCTCACCTTACAGGGGGCGCGCAGATACGCAGTATTTT
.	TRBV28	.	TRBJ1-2	CASSLWAGGYGYTF	TGTGCCAGCAGTTTATGGGCAGGAGGGTATGGCTACACCTTC
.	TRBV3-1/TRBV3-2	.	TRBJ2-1	CASSQVGLSTQFF	TGTGCCAGCAGCCAAGTCGGACTTTCCACACAGTTCTTC
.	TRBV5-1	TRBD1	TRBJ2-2	CASSKEFDRATNTGELFF	TGCGCCAGCAGCAAAGAATTTGACAGGGCCACGAACACCGGGGAGCTGTTTTTT
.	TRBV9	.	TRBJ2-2	CASSVDLIGELFF	TGTGCCAGCAGCGTAGATCTTATCGGGGAGCTGTTTTTT
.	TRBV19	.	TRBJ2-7	CASSINAPGISSYEQYF	TGTGCCAGTAGTATAAATGCGCCGGGGATCAGCTCCTACGAGCAGTACTTC
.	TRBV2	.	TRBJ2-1	CASSWDSSSYNEQFF	TGTGCCAGCAGTTGGGACTCCAGCTCCTACAATGAGCAGTTCTTC
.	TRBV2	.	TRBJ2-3	CASSYRGWATDTQYF	TGTGCCAGCAGTTACCGAGGGTGGGCCACAGATACGCAGTATTTT
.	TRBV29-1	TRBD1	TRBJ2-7	CSVVDRAINEQYF	TGCAGCGTTGTGGACAGGGCGATCAACGAGCAGTACTTC
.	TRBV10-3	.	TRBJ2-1	CAISSEGGPYNEQFF	TGTGCCATCAGTTCAGAGGGGGGGCCCTACAATGAGCAGTTCTTC
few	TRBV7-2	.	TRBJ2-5	CASSLTPGEGGETQYF	TGTGCCAGCAGCCTTACCCCAGGGGAGGGTGGGGAGACCCAGTACTTC
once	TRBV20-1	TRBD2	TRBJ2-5	CSARAGGNRETQYF	TGCAGTGCTCGTGCGGGGGGGAATAGAGAGACCCAGTACTTC
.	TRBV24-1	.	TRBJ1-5	CATSDPAEGFNQPQHF	TGTGCCACCAGTGATCCCGCCGAGGGTTTCAATCAGCCCCAGCATTTT
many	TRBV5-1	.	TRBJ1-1	CASSLGRGTEAFF	TGCGCCAGCAGCTTGGGCAGGGGCACTGAAGCTTTCTTT
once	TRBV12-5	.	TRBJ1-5	CASYRGSNQPQHF	TGTGCTAGTTATAGGGGTAGCAATCAGCCCCAGCATTTT
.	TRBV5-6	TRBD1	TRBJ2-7	CASSLLQGVGEQYF	TGTGCCAGCAGTCTCTTGCAGGGGGTTGGCGAGCAGTACTTC
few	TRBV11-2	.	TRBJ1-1	CASSLTLDSNTEAFF	TGTGCCAGCAGCTTAACGCTCGACAGTAACACTGAAGCTTTCTTT
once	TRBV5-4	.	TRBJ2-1	CASSSTRSNEQFF	TGTGCCAGCAGCTCGACTAGATCCAATGAGCAGTTCTTC
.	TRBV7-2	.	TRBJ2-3	CASSTLPRGAYTQYF	TGTGCCAGCAGCACACTCCCCCGGGGGGCATATACGCAGTATTTT
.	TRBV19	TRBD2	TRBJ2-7	CATRTRAGGPTYEQYF	TGTGCCACCCGGACGAGAGCGGGGGGCCCGACCTACGAGCAGTACTTC
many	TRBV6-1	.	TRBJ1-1	CASSDHRTDNTEAFF	TGTGCCAGCAGTGACCACAGGACCGACAACACTGAAGCTTTCTTT
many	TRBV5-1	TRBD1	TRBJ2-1	CASSAEPGQFYNEQFF	TGCGCCAGCAGCGCGGAACCGGGACAGTTCTACAATGAGCAGTTCTTC
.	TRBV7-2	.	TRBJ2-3	CASSYVAEPRTDTQYF	TGTGCCAGCAGCTACGTGGCGGAGCCTCGGACAGATACGCAGTATTTT
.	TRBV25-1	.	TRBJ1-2	CASSETANYGYTF	TGTGCCAGCAGTGAGACAGCCAACTATGGCTACACCTTC
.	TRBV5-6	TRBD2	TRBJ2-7	CASSLFPTSGVNEQYF	TGTGCCAGCAGCTTGTTCCCGACTAGCGGGGTTAACGAGCAGTACTTC
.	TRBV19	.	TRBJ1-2	CASSPGTAGGYTF	TGTGCCAGTTCTCCGGGCACCGCGGGGGGCTACACCTTC